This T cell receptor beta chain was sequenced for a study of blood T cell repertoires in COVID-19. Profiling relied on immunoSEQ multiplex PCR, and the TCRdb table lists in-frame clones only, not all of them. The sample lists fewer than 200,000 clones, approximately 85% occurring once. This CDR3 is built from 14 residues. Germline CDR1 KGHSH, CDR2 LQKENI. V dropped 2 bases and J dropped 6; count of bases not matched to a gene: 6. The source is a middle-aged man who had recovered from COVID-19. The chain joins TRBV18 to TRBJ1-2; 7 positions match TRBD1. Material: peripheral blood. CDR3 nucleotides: TGTGCCAGCTCACCATCGACAGGGAACCATGGCTACACCTTC. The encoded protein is CASSPSTGNHGYTF.